Following are 6 T cell receptor beta chains from one sample sequenced in a study of T cells in localized non-small cell lung cancer. The protocol was immunoSEQ multiplex PCR, while the TCRdb copy is restricted to in-frame clones and leaves out a portion. The table has under 35,000 clones, roughly 77% seen once; the top ten hold around 15%. Sequenced material: peripheral blood, taken before any cancer treatment. The receptors come from a male donor aged 60 or over with stage III squamous cell lung carcinoma.

This chain connects TRBV7-8 to TRBJ1-2; TRBD1 aligns across 8 bases. The J segment lost 4 bases and the V segment lost 2 bases, leaving 3 bases of the junction unmatched. This CDR3 contains 14 residues. Per germline, CDR1 SGHVS and CDR2 FQNEAQ. Written as DNA, the CDR3 is TGTGCCAGCAGCTTACCAGACAGGGGCTATGGCTACACCTTC. This encodes CASSLPDRGYGYTF.

CDR3 DNA sequence: TGTGCCAGCAGCTTAACAACAAACATTCAGTACTTC. Translation: CASSLTTNIQYF. The chain is built from TRBV7-2 and TRBJ2-4; D uncertain. Germline V gene sequence: CDR1 SGHTA, CDR2 FQGNSA. V shed 2 bases and J shed 6 bases, with 5 bases lying between them. The CDR3 is 12 amino acids.

The CDR3 spells CASSLGNADYNEQFF. In DNA, the CDR3 is TGTGCCAGCAGTTTAGGGAATGCGGATTACAATGAGCAGTTCTTC. The chain employs TRBV28 and TRBJ2-1, with D hard to call. There are 15 residues in the CDR3. Germline V gene lookup returns CDR1 MDHEN and CDR2 SYDVKM. V lost 2 bases and J 4 bases, leaving 12 bases between the germline ends.

This clone was found a few times. The chain uses TRBV29-1 and TRBJ2-1, with 9 bases identical to TRBD2. The CDR3 loop spans 18 amino acids. Germline CDR1 and CDR2: SQVTM and ANQGSEA. The V gene end was trimmed by 4 bases and the J gene end by 3 bases; junction bases not matched to a gene: 16. DNA of the CDR3: TGCAGCGTTGGTAGGGAAAGTAGCGGGGGATCTTTCTACAATGAGCAGTTCTTC. It specifies CSVGRESSGGSFYNEQFF.

The genes are TRBV4-2 and TRBJ2-5; TRBD1 matches at 7 bases. Trimming took 0 bases from V and 5 from J; bases not matched to a gene: 15. This CDR3 comprises 18 residues. Germline V gene data show CDR1 as LGHNA and CDR2 as YNFKEQ. The CDR3 protein is CASSQDKEGVRGRETQYF. In DNA form, the CDR3 reads TGTGCCAGCAGCCAAGATAAAGAAGGAGTAAGGGGGCGCGAGACCCAGTACTTC.

V is TRBV7-8 and J is TRBJ2-2, with 7 positions matching TRBD1. The CDR3 loop spans 15 amino acids. The V gene's germline CDR1 is SGHVS and CDR2 FQNEAQ. J was trimmed by 5 bases and V by 3 bases; bases with no gene match: 6. The CDR3 DNA reads TGTGCCAGCAGCTTGGGTCAGGGGGTAACCGGGGAGCTGTTTTTT. Translating gives CASSLGQGVTGELFF.